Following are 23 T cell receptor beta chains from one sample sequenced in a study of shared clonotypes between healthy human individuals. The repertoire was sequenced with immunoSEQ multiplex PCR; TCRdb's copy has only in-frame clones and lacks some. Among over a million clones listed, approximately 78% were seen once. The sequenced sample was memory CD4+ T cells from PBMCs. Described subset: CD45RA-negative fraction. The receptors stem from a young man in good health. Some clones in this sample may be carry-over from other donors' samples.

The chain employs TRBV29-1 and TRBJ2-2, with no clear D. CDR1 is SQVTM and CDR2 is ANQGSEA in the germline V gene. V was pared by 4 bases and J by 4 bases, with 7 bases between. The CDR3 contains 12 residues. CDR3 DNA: TGCAGCGTTGCGTGGACCACCGGGGAGCTGTTTTTT. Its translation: CSVAWTTGELFF.

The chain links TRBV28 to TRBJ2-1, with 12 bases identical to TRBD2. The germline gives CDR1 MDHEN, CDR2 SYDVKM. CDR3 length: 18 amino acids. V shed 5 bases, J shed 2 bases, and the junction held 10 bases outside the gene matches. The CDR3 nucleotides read TGTGCCAGCAGTCCTCCTCCCTGGACTAGCGGGGCCTACAATGAGCAGTTCTTC. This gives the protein CASSPPPWTSGAYNEQFF.

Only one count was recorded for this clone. The CDR3 nucleotides are TGTGCCAGCTTAACAGGGAACACCGGGGAGCTGTTTTTT. It codes for CASLTGNTGELFF. The rearrangement joins TRBV18 to TRBJ2-2; D may be TRBD1 (5 bases). The ends were cut back, 7 bases at V and 1 base at J, with 7 bases in the middle. This CDR3 has 13 residues. Per germline, CDR1 KGHSH and CDR2 LQKENI.

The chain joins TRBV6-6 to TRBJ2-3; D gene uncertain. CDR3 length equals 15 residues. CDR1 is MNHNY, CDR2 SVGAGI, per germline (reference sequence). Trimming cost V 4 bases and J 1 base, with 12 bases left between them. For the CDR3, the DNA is TGTGCCAGCAGTTCTTTACATCGGGGCACAGATACGCAGTATTTT. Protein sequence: CASSSLHRGTDTQYF.

CDR3 loop: CASREGQGFRNEQYF. CDR3 DNA: TGTGCCAGCAGAGAGGGACAGGGGTTCCGGAACGAGCAGTACTTC. This chain uses TRBV2 with TRBJ2-7, with 10 bases matching TRBD1. The CDR3 is 15 amino acids. Germline V lookup: CDR1 SNHLY, CDR2 FYNNEI. The trim removed 6 bases at V and 5 bases at J, leaving 10 bases unmatched.

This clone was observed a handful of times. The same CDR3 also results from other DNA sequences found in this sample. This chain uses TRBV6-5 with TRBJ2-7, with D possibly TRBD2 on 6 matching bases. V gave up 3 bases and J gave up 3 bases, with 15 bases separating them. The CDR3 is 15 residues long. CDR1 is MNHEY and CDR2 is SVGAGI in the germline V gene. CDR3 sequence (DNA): TGTGCCAGCAGTTATGGTCCCTCCGGGAGCTACGAGCAGTACTTC. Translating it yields CASSYGPSGSYEQYF.

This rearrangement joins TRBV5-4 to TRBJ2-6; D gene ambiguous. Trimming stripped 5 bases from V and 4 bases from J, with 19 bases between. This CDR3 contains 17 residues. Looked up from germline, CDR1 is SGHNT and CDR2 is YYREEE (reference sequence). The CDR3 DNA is TGTGCCAGCAGTTGGGGATTGGTTTCAACCGGGGCCAACGTCCTGACTTTC. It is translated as CASSWGLVSTGANVLTF.

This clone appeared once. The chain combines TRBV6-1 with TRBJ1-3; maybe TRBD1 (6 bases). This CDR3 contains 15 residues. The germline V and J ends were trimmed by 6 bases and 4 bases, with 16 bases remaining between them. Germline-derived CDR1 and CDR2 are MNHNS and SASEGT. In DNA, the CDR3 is TGTGCCAGCAGCCGGGGGCCAGAGGGAGGAAACACCATATATTTT. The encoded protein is CASSRGPEGGNTIYF.

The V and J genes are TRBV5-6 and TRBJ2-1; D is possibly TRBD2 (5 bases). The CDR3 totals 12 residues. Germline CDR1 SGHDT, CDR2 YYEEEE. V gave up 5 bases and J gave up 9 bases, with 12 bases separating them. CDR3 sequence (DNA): TGTGCCAGCAGTCGGACTTACGGTGAGCAGTTCTTC. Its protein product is CASSRTYGEQFF.

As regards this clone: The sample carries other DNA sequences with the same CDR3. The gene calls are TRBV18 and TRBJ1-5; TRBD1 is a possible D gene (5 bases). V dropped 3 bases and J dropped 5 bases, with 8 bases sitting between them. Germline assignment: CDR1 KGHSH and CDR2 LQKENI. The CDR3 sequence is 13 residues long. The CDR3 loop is CASSPGQDQPQHF. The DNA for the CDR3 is TGTGCCAGCTCACCGGGGCAGGATCAGCCCCAGCATTTT.

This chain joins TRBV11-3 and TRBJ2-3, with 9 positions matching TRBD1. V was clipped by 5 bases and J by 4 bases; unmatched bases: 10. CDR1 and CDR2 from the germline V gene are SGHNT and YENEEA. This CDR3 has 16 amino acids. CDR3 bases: TGTGCCAGCAGCCCGCGGGACAGGGATTGTGCAGATACGCAGTATTTT. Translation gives CASSPRDRDCADTQYF.

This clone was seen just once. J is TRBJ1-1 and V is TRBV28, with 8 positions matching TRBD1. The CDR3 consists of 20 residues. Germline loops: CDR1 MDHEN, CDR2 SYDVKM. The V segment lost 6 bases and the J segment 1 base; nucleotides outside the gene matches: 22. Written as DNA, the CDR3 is TGTGCCAGCAGGTCAACGGGACAGGCCTGGGTACCCGCCTGGAACACTGAAGCTTTCTTT. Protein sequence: CASRSTGQAWVPAWNTEAFF. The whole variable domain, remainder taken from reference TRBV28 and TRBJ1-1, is DVKVTQSSRYLVKRTGEKVFLECVQDMDHENMFWYRQDPGLGLRLIYFSYDVKMKEKGDIPEGYSVSREKKERFSLILESASTNQTSMYLCASRSTGQAWVPAWNTEAFFGQGTRLTVV.

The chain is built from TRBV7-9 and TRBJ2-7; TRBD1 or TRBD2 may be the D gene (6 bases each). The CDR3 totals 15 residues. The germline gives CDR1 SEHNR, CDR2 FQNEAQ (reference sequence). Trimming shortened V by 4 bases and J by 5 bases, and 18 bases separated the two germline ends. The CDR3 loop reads CASSSPGGGGNEQYF. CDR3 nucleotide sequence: TGTGCCAGCAGCTCACCAGGAGGGGGTGGCAACGAGCAGTACTTC.

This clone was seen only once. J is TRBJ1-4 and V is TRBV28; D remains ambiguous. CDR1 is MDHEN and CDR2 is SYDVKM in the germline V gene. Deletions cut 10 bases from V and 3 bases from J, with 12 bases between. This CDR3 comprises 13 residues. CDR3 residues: CATQIGSNEKLFF. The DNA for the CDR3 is TGTGCCACCCAGATCGGGTCTAATGAAAAACTGTTTTTT.

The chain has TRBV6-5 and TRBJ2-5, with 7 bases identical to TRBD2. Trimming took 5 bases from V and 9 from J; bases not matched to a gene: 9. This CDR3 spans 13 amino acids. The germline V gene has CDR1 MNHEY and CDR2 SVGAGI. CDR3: CASSRDGRGAQYF. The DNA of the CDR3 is TGTGCCAGCAGTCGGGACGGCCGGGGGGCCCAGTACTTC.

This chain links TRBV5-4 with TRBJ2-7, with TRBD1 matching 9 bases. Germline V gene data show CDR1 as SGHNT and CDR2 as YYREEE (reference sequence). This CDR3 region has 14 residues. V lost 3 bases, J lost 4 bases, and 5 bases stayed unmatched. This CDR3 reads CASSWSGQGYEQYF. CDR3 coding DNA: TGTGCCAGCAGCTGGTCGGGACAGGGTTACGAGCAGTACTTC.

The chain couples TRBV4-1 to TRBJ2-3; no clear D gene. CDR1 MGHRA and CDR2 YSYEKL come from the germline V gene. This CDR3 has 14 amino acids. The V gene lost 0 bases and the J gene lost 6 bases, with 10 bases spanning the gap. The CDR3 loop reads CASSQEDLGDTQYF. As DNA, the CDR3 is TGCGCCAGCAGCCAAGAAGATCTGGGGGATACGCAGTATTTT.

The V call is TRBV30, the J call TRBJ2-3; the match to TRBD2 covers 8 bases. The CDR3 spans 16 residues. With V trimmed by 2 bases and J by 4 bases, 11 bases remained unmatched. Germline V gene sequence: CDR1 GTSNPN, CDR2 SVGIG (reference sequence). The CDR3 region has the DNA TGTGCCTGGAGTTCTCAGGCTGGCGGGAGGTCAGATACGCAGTATTTT. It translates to CAWSSQAGGRSDTQYF.

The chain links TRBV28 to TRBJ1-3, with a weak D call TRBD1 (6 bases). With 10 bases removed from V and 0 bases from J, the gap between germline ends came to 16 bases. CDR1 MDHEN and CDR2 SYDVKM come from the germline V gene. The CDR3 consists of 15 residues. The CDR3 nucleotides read TGTGCCACCGGAGGGACATACTCCTCTGGAAACACCATATATTTT. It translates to CATGGTYSSGNTIYF.

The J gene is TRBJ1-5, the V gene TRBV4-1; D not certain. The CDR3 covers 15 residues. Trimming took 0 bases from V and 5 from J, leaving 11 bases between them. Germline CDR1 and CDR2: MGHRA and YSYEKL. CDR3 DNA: TGCGCCAGCAGCCAAGACGGGATGGAATATCAGCCCCAGCATTTT. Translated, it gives CASSQDGMEYQPQHF.

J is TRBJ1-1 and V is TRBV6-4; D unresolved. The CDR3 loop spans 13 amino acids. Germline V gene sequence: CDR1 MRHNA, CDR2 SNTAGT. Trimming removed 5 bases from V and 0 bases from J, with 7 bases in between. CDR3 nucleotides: TGTGCCAGCAGTTCAGAGATGAACACTGAAGCTTTCTTT. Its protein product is CASSSEMNTEAFF.

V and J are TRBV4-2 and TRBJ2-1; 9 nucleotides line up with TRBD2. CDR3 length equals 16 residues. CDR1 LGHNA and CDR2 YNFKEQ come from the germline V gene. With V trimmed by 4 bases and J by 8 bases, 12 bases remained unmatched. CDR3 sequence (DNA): TGTGCCAGCAGCCCCGCGGGTCGGGTAGCGGGAGATGAGCAGTTCTTC. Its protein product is CASSPAGRVAGDEQFF.

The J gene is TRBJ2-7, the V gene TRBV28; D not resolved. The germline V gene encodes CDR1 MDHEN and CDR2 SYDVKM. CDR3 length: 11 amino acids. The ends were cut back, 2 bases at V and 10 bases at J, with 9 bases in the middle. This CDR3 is CASSLGAAQYF. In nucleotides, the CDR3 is TGTGCCAGCAGTTTAGGCGCGGCACAGTACTTC.